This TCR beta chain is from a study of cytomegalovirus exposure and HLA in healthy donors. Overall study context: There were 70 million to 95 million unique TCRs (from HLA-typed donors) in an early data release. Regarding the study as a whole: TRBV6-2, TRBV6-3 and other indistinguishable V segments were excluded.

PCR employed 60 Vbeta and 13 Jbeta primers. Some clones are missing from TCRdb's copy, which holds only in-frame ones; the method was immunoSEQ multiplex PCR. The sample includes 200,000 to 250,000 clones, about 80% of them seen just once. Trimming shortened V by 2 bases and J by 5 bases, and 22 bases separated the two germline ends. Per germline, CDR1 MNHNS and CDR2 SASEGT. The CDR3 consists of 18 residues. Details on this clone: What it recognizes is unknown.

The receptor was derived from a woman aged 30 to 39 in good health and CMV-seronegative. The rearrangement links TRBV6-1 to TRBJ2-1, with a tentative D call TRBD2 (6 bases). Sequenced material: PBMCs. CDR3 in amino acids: CASSEFNARGSGHNEQFF. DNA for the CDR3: TGTGCCAGCAGTGAATTTAATGCCCGGGGTAGCGGACACAATGAGCAGTTCTTC.